These 5 T cell receptor beta chains were sequenced from one sample in a study of beta chain features in type 1 diabetes. Expressed TCRB transcripts were sequenced after all isolated RNA was converted to cDNA. The data were produced by immunoSEQ multiplex PCR, yet TCRdb's version contains in-frame clones alone and is incomplete. The sample holds over 65,000 clones, under 35% seen once. Sequenced sample: stem cell memory CD4+ T cells from blood. These receptors all come from a woman in her late teens or twenties in good health.

The chain links TRBV10-3 to TRBJ2-7, with TRBD2 matching 8 bases. This CDR3 is 15 amino acids long. Germline lookup yields CDR1 ENHRY and CDR2 SYGVKD. J lost 4 bases, V lost 4 bases, and 9 bases had no gene match. CDR3 sequence reads: CAISGAGTSGYEQYF. The CDR3 coding sequence is TGTGCCATCAGTGGGGCCGGGACTAGTGGGTACGAGCAGTACTTC.

This clone has more than one count but fewer than ten. This chain uses TRBV7-2 with TRBJ1-6; D is ambiguous. V dropped 0 bases and J dropped 10 bases, with 13 bases sitting between them. In germline, CDR1 is SGHTA, CDR2 FQGNSA. This CDR3 spans 15 amino acids. CDR3: CASSLAGMGGSPLHF. CDR3 in DNA: TGTGCCAGCAGCTTAGCAGGCATGGGCGGGTCACCCCTCCACTTT.

The chain joins TRBV29-1 to TRBJ2-7; 10 bases are a match to TRBD1. V lost 6 bases to trimming and J lost 3 bases; unmatched junction nucleotides: 5. The germline CDR1 and CDR2 sequences are SQVTM and ANQGSEA. This CDR3 region has 13 residues. CDR3 nucleotides: TGCAGCGTCAGGGGGACAGGGGACTACGAGCAGTACTTC. It is translated as CSVRGTGDYEQYF.

The chain employs TRBV6-1 and TRBJ1-5; TRBD1 aligns across 9 bases. V lost 6 bases to trimming and J lost 7 bases; unmatched junction nucleotides: 7. Germline V CDR1 and CDR2: MNHNS, SASEGT. The CDR3 is made up of 14 amino acids. The CDR3 DNA sequence: TGTGCCAGCAGACCGGGACAGGGACGCCAGCCCCAGCATTTT. Translation: CASRPGQGRQPQHF.

V gene TRBV7-6 combines with J gene TRBJ2-3, with D maybe TRBD2 (6 bases). The CDR3 runs to 16 residues. V was trimmed by 5 bases and J by 0 bases, leaving 15 bases between them. CDR1 and CDR2 from the germline V gene are SGHVS and FNYEAQ. The CDR3 protein is CASSKGASASTDTQYF. CDR3 nucleotides: TGTGCCAGCAGCAAGGGCGCTAGCGCTAGCACAGATACGCAGTATTTT.